Below are 24 T cell receptor beta chains sequenced from a single sample in a study of blood T cell repertoires in COVID-19 (dated by TCRdb to the early 2020s). The library relied on the immunoSEQ multiplex PCR assay. Drawn from immuneACCESS, this table holds only the in-frame rearrangements with V and J called that TCRdb kept. Clones are partly lost; checked studies trace under half to an unresolved V gene and leave the rest unexplained. The sample yields some 150,000 clones; roughly 80% were counted once. Approximately 0.5% of the sample goes to the ten largest clones. The material sequenced was peripheral blood. These TCRs come from a man aged 55 to 70 with acute or convalescent COVID-19.

The J gene is TRBJ2-7, the V gene TRBV5-6; TRBD1 matches at 12 bases. The CDR3 length is 15 residues. Germline assignment: CDR1 SGHDT and CDR2 YYEEEE. J was trimmed by 6 bases and V by 0 bases; bases with no gene match: 4. CDR3 nucleotides: TGTGCCAGCAGCTTGGGCCGGGACAGGGGGCGCGAGCAGTACTTC. This gives the protein CASSLGRDRGREQYF.

The rearrangement links TRBV11-2 to TRBJ2-1; the match to TRBD2 covers 11 bases. The length of the CDR3 is 18 residues. Per germline, CDR1 SGHAT and CDR2 FQNNGV. Germline trimming cut 5 bases from V and 6 bases from J; bases unmatched to any gene: 15. The CDR3 region has the DNA TGTGCCAGCAGCGTTCTAGCGGGAGGCAGTACTACGGCCAATGAGCAGTTCTTC. Its protein is CASSVLAGGSTTANEQFF.

V is TRBV4-3 and J is TRBJ1-2; D remains unclear. The length of the CDR3 is 17 residues. Germline CDR1 reads LGHNA; CDR2 reads YSLEER. V dropped 1 base and J dropped 2 bases, with 17 bases sitting between them. The CDR3 reads CASSQAAVGSLNYGYTF. The CDR3 bases are TGCGCCAGCAGCCAAGCCGCTGTCGGGTCGTTGAACTATGGCTACACCTTC.

The chain has TRBV28 and TRBJ2-7, with 7 bases lining up with TRBD1. The germline V gene has CDR1 MDHEN and CDR2 SYDVKM. This CDR3 is built from 15 residues. The V and J ends lost 7 bases and 4 bases, in that order; junction bases with no gene match: 13. For the CDR3, the DNA is TGTGCCAGCACCGGTCCTTCGGGACAGCCATACGAGCAGTACTTC. Amino acids: CASTGPSGQPYEQYF. The full variable domain, with the rest looked up from reference TRBV28 and TRBJ2-7, is DVKVTQSSRYLVKRTGEKVFLECVQDMDHENMFWYRQDPGLGLRLIYFSYDVKMKEKGDIPEGYSVSREKKERFSLILESASTNQTSMYLCASTGPSGQPYEQYFGPGTRLTVT.

The CDR3: CSVVRAGAIGNEQFF. In DNA, the CDR3 is TGCAGCGTTGTAAGGGCAGGGGCGATAGGAAATGAGCAGTTCTTC. The chain employs TRBV29-1 and TRBJ2-1; a weak D match, TRBD1 (6 bases). The germline gives CDR1 SQVTM, CDR2 ANQGSEA. The CDR3 spans 15 residues. Trimming took 4 bases from V and 7 from J, leaving 20 bases between them.

This chain connects TRBV5-1 to TRBJ2-7; D is uncertain. The germline V gene has CDR1 SGHRS and CDR2 YFSETQ. V was shortened by 2 bases and J by 1 base, with 7 bases between the two germline ends. The CDR3 extends over 13 amino acids. The DNA for the CDR3 is TGCGCCAGCAGCTTACGGAGTTCCTACGAGCAGTACTTC. Encoded protein: CASSLRSSYEQYF.

V usage is TRBV5-8 and J usage is TRBJ1-5, with 10 bases lining up with TRBD1. The J segment lost 4 bases and the V segment lost 6 bases, leaving 7 bases of the junction unmatched. This CDR3 is 15 amino acids long. Germline values: CDR1 SGHTS, CDR2 YDEGEE. The CDR3 loop reads CASTRGTGENQPQHF. CDR3 sequence (DNA): TGTGCCAGCACCCGAGGGACAGGGGAAAATCAGCCCCAGCATTTT.

This clone came up once. The chain combines TRBV4-3 with TRBJ1-6; 11 bases agree with TRBD1. Per germline, CDR1 LGHNA and CDR2 YSLEER. The CDR3 covers 16 residues. The junction had 4 bases not matched to a gene; V was cut back by 1 base and J by 8 bases. The CDR3 loop is CASSQVRGQGDSPLHF. Written as DNA, the CDR3 is TGCGCCAGCAGCCAAGTCAGGGGACAGGGGGATTCACCCCTCCACTTT.

The chain links TRBV19 to TRBJ1-1; 9 nucleotides align to TRBD1. Germline CDR1 reads LNHDA; CDR2 reads SQIVND (reference sequence). V lost 4 bases and J lost 3; bases outside the gene matches: 6. This CDR3 region has 15 residues. In DNA form, the CDR3 reads TGTGCCAGTAGTACTTACAGGGGGCAGTACACTGAAGCTTTCTTT. This encodes CASSTYRGQYTEAFF.

The chain carries TRBV10-3 and TRBJ1-2; 9 nucleotides align to TRBD1. CDR3 length: 15 residues. From germline, CDR1 is ENHRY and CDR2 SYGVKD. Losses at the gene ends were 8 bases for V and 6 bases for J; bases not matched to a gene: 13. The CDR3: CAIYNTRTGEDGYTF. For the CDR3, the DNA is TGTGCCATCTATAATACCAGGACAGGGGAAGATGGCTACACCTTC.

The chain combines TRBV19 with TRBJ2-7; TRBD2 matches 9 bases. In germline, CDR1 is LNHDA, CDR2 SQIVND (reference sequence). V gave up 0 bases and J gave up 4 bases; unmatched junction bases: 13. CDR3 length equals 18 residues. This CDR3 is CASSIDRPSGKVVYEQYF. CDR3 nucleotides: TGTGCCAGTAGTATAGATAGGCCTAGCGGGAAGGTTGTGTACGAGCAGTACTTC.

This rearrangement joins TRBV7-3 to TRBJ1-1, with TRBD1 matching over 9 bases. The CDR3 runs to 14 residues. J was trimmed by 3 bases and V by 5 bases; bases with no gene match: 4. Germline V lookup: CDR1 SGHTA, CDR2 FQGTGA. For the CDR3, the DNA is TGTGCCAGCAGCCCAGGACAGGGGTACACTGAAGCTTTCTTT. Its protein is CASSPGQGYTEAFF.

The chain uses TRBV6-5 and TRBJ2-5; 12 bases agree with TRBD2. V shed 5 bases, J shed 2 bases, and the junction held 3 bases outside the gene matches. The germline CDR1 and CDR2 sequences are MNHEY and SVGAGI. The CDR3 is made up of 15 amino acids. The CDR3 DNA follows: TGTGCCAGCAGTCGGCTAGCGGGGGGGCAAGAGACCCAGTACTTC. It is translated as CASSRLAGGQETQYF.

The chain carries TRBV5-1 and TRBJ2-7; D gene ambiguous. The CDR3 sequence is 14 residues long. Trimming pared 2 bases from V and 6 bases from J, leaving 15 bases between. Germline V gene sequence: CDR1 SGHRS, CDR2 YFSETQ. CDR3 loop: CASSFEAEFSEQYF. The CDR3 DNA is TGCGCCAGCAGCTTCGAGGCGGAGTTTAGCGAGCAGTACTTC. The full variable domain, completed using reference TRBV5-1 and TRBJ2-7, is KAGVTQTPRYLIKTRGQQVTLSCSPISGHRSVSWYQQTPGQGLQFLFEYFSETQRNKGNFPGRFSGRQFSNSRSEMNVSTLELGDSALYLCASSFEAEFSEQYFGPGTRLTVT.

A remark on this clone: Other nucleotide sequences from this sample produce the same CDR3. The V and J genes are TRBV7-3 and TRBJ2-1, with 9 positions matching TRBD2. V was pared by 5 bases and J by 7 bases, with 9 bases of the junction left unmatched. This CDR3 has 15 amino acids. Germline V gene data show CDR1 as SGHTA and CDR2 as FQGTGA. The CDR3 region is CASSLLAGGPNEQFF. The CDR3 bases are TGTGCCAGCAGCCTTCTGGCGGGGGGGCCGAATGAGCAGTTCTTC.

The rearrangement links TRBV18 to TRBJ2-4, with TRBD1 identical over 7 bases. The length of the CDR3 is 16 residues. The germline CDR1 and CDR2 sequences are KGHSH and LQKENI. V lost 3 bases to trimming and J lost 7 bases; unmatched junction nucleotides: 12. The CDR3 sequence: CASSPLPGQEDNIQYF. DNA for the CDR3: TGTGCCAGCTCACCTCTACCCGGACAGGAGGATAACATTCAGTACTTC.

This clone was found a few times. The gene calls are TRBV6-2 or TRBV6-3 and TRBJ2-3; no clear D gene. This CDR3 comprises 14 residues. V was pared by 5 bases and J by 3 bases, with 12 bases between. CDR1 and CDR2 (germline): MNHEY, SVGEGT. CDR3 in DNA: TGTGCCAGCAGTGATTTGTCCGGGACAGATACGCAGTATTTT. This encodes CASSDLSGTDTQYF.

This chain connects TRBV12-3 or TRBV12-4 to TRBJ2-7, with D possibly matching TRBD1 (5 bases). V lost 6 bases, J lost 5 bases, and 14 bases lay in between. The length of the CDR3 is 13 residues. CDR3 region: CASSRRQGDEQYF. CDR3 DNA sequence: TGTGCCAGCAGCAGGCGGCAGGGCGACGAGCAGTACTTC.

The chain is built from TRBV5-1 and TRBJ2-7; tentatively, D is TRBD2 (7 bases). This CDR3 region has 18 residues. CDR1 and CDR2 from the germline V gene are SGHRS and YFSETQ. V dropped 1 base and J dropped 6 bases, with 26 bases sitting between them. CDR3 bases: TGCGCCAGCAGCTTGTCCCTCATCAGGGGTAGCGGGTCGGGCGAGCAGTACTTC. Translation: CASSLSLIRGSGSGEQYF.

The V gene is TRBV9, the J gene TRBJ2-3, with 9 bases identical to TRBD2. Germline CDR1 and CDR2: SGDLS and YYNGEE. After removal of 4 bases from V and 4 bases from J, the junction contained 10 bases not matched to a gene. The CDR3 is 16 amino acids. This CDR3 reads CASSSSSGNRADTQYF. Written as DNA, the CDR3 is TGTGCCAGCAGCTCCTCTAGCGGGAATAGGGCAGATACGCAGTATTTT. The full variable domain, with the rest looked up from reference TRBV9 and TRBJ2-3, is DSGVTQTPKHLITATGQRVTLRCSPRSGDLSVYWYQQSLDQGLQFLIQYYNGEERAKGNILERFSAQQFPDLHSELNLSSLELGDSALYFCASSSSSGNRADTQYFGPGTRLTVL.

This clone was recorded only once. One end of the junction does not line up with germline, which may come from a read error. CDR3 DNA sequence: TGTGCTAGTGGTTTGGTCACCACAGGTACGCAGTATTTT. Its protein is CASGLVTTGTQYF. The chain uses TRBV12-5 and TRBJ2-3; tentative D call: TRBD1 (5 bases). CDR1 and CDR2 from the germline V gene are LGHNT and FRNRAP. CDR3 length: 13 amino acids.

V and J are TRBV29-1 and TRBJ2-7, with D maybe TRBD1 (5 bases). The CDR3 spans 14 residues. Trimming shortened V by 7 bases and J by 3 bases, and 19 bases separated the two germline ends. Germline V gives CDR1 SQVTM, CDR2 ANQGSEA. The CDR3 sequence is CSALTGPGLYEQYF. DNA for the CDR3: TGCAGCGCCCTTACAGGCCCCGGGCTCTACGAGCAGTACTTC.

The chain employs TRBV24-1 and TRBJ1-2; D unclear. CDR3 length: 14 residues. CDR1 and CDR2 (germline): KGHDR, SFDVKD. V was cut by 3 bases and J by 4 bases, with 11 bases left in between. The CDR3 coding sequence is TGTGCCACCAGTGATGCTGACATACCCTATGGCTACACCTTC. Amino acid sequence: CATSDADIPYGYTF.

V and J are TRBV28 and TRBJ1-5; D is perhaps TRBD1 (5 bases). V dropped 6 bases and J dropped 6 bases, with 27 bases sitting between them. Germline V CDR1 and CDR2: MDHEN, SYDVKM. The CDR3 is 18 amino acids. In DNA, the CDR3 is TGTGCCAGCAGCCGAAACCCTAGGGGCCATCAAAAGACTCAGCCCCAGCATTTT. It translates to CASSRNPRGHQKTQPQHF.